These 32 T cell receptor gamma chains were sequenced from one sample in a study of γδ T cells in repeated Plasmodium falciparum infection (dated by TCRdb to the early 2020s). Libraries were built with multiplex PCR. The data were produced on an Illumina MiSeq. With CATT, TCRdb called clones again from the public reads; duplicate DNA rows were later joined. The sample yields around 25,000 gamma-chain clones; 2.5% to 3.5% were counted once. 30% to 35% of the sample comes from the top ten. For bulk TCR repertoire analysis, Vgamma9/Vdelta2+ and Vdelta2-negative gammadelta T cell populations were flow-sorted out of peripheral blood mononuclear cells. Sample: gamma-delta T cells from blood. The source is a pool of human donors (malaria-infected and uninfected, not separated).

The chain joins TRGV9 to TRGJP. TCRdb carries no J gene annotation; the J gene was assigned here by matching the DNA with germline. This CDR3 comprises 15 residues. Germline CDR1 reads GITISATS; CDR2 reads ISYDGTV (reference sequence). The CDR3, as DNA: TGTGCGAGGTGCGGGTATGGAGTTGGGCAAAAAATCAAGGTATTT. Translation gives CARCGYGVGQKIKVF.

This clone was seen only a few times. The protein TCRdb gives is from a much larger clone and does not agree with this DNA's translation at residue 5, likely a read error; the protein shown here comes from the DNA. The gene calls are TRGV9 and TRGJ1 or TRGJ2. The J gene was missing in TCRdb and was found by matching the end of the DNA to germline. The CDR3 loop spans 15 amino acids. Losses at the gene ends were 6 bases for V and 5 bases for J; bases not matched to a gene: 16. Germline assignment: CDR1 GITISATS and CDR2 ISYDGTV (reference sequence). CDR3 sequence (DNA): TGTGCCTTGTGGTACCGCCTGCAAGGGAATTATAAGAAACTCTTT. This translates into CALWYRLQGNYKKLF.

This clone was observed a handful of times. The TCRdb protein, from a much larger clone, departs from this DNA's translation at residue 3, likely by read error; the protein shown derives from the DNA. This chain links TRGV9 with TRGJ1 or TRGJ2. Germline V gives CDR1 GITISATS, CDR2 ISYDGTV (reference sequence). The CDR3 covers 14 residues. CDR3 in amino acids: CASWEVVPGYKKLF. The CDR3 nucleotides read TGTGCCTCGTGGGAGGTGGTACCGGGGTATAAGAAACTCTTT.

There are many counts of this clone. TCRdb shows a much larger clone's protein in place of this DNA's translation, and the two differ at residue 8, likely through a read error; the protein shown is translated from the DNA. The rearrangement links TRGV9 to TRGJ1 or TRGJ2. CDR1 and CDR2 (germline): GITISATS, ISYDGTV (reference sequence). The CDR3 covers 12 residues. CDR3 sequence: CALYPNYCKKLF. The CDR3 region has the DNA TGTGCCTTGTACCCGAATTATTGTAAGAAACTCTTT.

This clone was observed a handful of times. TCRdb lists the protein of a much larger clone for this DNA, which differs at residue 9, so this is likely a read error; the protein given here is translated from the DNA itself. The CDR3 loop is CATSSYYKELF. The CDR3 nucleotides read TGTGCCACCTCTAGCTATTATAAGGAACTCTTT. There is no J gene call, but TRGV5 is given as the V gene. The CDR3 length is 11 residues. CDR1 and CDR2 from the germline V gene are VINAFY and YDVSNSKD.

Concerning this clone itself: This sample also contains other DNA sequences that code for the same CDR3. The V segment is TRGV5, and no J call was made. This CDR3 region has 17 residues. In germline, CDR1 is VINAFY, CDR2 YDVSNSKD. CDR3 bases: TGTGCCACCTGGGACAGGCCGGGGGTCGAATTTCATTATAAGAAACTATTT. This encodes CATWDRPGVEFHYKKLF.

In this sample, this clone turned up many times. Here the V gene is TRGV9, but the J gene went uncalled. The CDR3 covers 11 residues. Looked up from germline, CDR1 is GITISATS and CDR2 is ISYDGTV (reference sequence). For the CDR3, the DNA is TGTGCCTTGTGGACCCATCTCCGGGGAGTTTTT. This codes for CALWTHLRGVF.

This clone was recorded at least ten times. The CDR3 DNA reads as TGTGCCTTGTGGGAGGGCCCCTATTATTATAAGAAACTCTTT. It is translated as CALWEGPYYYKKLF. V and J are TRGV9 and TRGJ1 or TRGJ2. Germline trimming cut 2 bases from V and 2 bases from J; bases unmatched to any gene: 6. The CDR3 is 14 residues long. CDR1 GITISATS and CDR2 ISYDGTV come from the germline V gene (reference sequence).

This clone was detected many times. The chain joins TRGV9 to TRGJ1 or TRGJ2. The germline V gene has CDR1 GITISATS and CDR2 ISYDGTV (reference sequence). V lost 0 bases to trimming and J lost 2 bases; unmatched junction nucleotides: 7. This CDR3 spans 15 amino acids. This chain's CDR3 is CALWEVESDYYKKLF. The CDR3 nucleotides are TGTGCCTTGTGGGAGGTGGAATCGGATTATTATAAGAAACTCTTT.

About this clone itself: A far larger clone is just one base off, so this is likely a read error. The J gene was not called, though the V gene is TRGV5. From germline, CDR1 is VINAFY and CDR2 YDVSNSKD. The CDR3 is made up of 11 amino acids. The CDR3 DNA is TGTGCCACCTGGGACCTCCATAAGAAGCTCTTT. The encoded protein is CATWDLHKKLF.

This clone was counted only a few times. A single base is all that separates this from a far larger clone, so a read error is likely. Other DNA sequences in this sample translate to the same CDR3. The J gene has no call, while the V gene is TRGV3. The CDR3 has 13 residues. CDR1 is VTNTFY and CDR2 is YDVSTARD in the germline V gene (reference sequence). This chain's CDR3 is CATWELNYYKKLF. CDR3 sequence (DNA): TGTGCCACCTGGGAGTTGAATTATTATAAGAAGCTCTTT.

Points on this clone: The amino acid sequence in TCRdb belongs to a much larger clone and departs from this DNA's translation at residue 10, likely a sequencing read error; the sequence shown is translated from the DNA. V is TRGV5 and J is TRGJ1 or TRGJ2. As TCRdb names no J gene, one was assigned here on the basis of a DNA match to germline. The germline V gene has CDR1 VINAFY and CDR2 YDVSNSKD. This CDR3 region has 14 residues. CDR3 residues: CATWDAGNYDKKLF. Written as DNA, the CDR3 is TGTGCCACCTGGGACGCTGGGAATTATGATAAGAAACTCTTT.

The table lists this clone with a few counts. The TCRdb record carries a much larger clone's protein, which differs from this DNA's translation at residue 11; a read error is the likely cause, and the protein listed here is the DNA translation. The V gene is given as TRGV2, and no J gene call is available. The CDR3 totals 13 residues. Germline CDR1 EGSNGY, CDR2 YDSYNSKV. This CDR3 is CATWDGKDYKRLF. The CDR3 bases are TGTGCCACCTGGGACGGCAAAGATTATAAGAGACTCTTT.

This clone was observed a handful of times. The protein that TCRdb holds for this DNA derives from a much larger clone and differs from the translated DNA at residue 9, which likely indicates a read error; the protein shown here is translated from the DNA. J gene calling gave no result, while the V gene is TRGV9. The CDR3 has 13 amino acids. Germline V gives CDR1 GITISATS, CDR2 ISYDGTV (reference sequence). The DNA of the CDR3 is TGTGCCTTGTGGGAGGTGCCGCCCACGATTGGTCTCTTT. Translating gives CALWEVPPTIGLF.

This clone was counted many times. The translation of this DNA and the TCRdb protein of a much larger clone differ at residue 4, probably owing to a read error; the protein shown here is translated from the DNA. The chain links TRGV9 to TRGJ1 or TRGJ2. The germline V gene has CDR1 GITISATS and CDR2 ISYDGTV (reference sequence). The CDR3 loop spans 13 amino acids. In DNA form, the CDR3 reads TGTGCCTTGCGGGAGGTGCAGCATTATAAGAAACTCTTT. Residues: CALREVQHYKKLF.

This clone showed up many times. The gene calls are TRGV3 and TRGJ1 or TRGJ2. J was trimmed by 4 bases and V by 1 base; bases with no gene match: 7. Germline CDR1 and CDR2: VTNTFY and YDVSTARD (reference sequence). CDR3 size: 14 residues. CDR3 protein: CATWDSGGYYKKLF. Here the CDR3 DNA reads TGTGCCACCTGGGACAGCGGGGGGTATTATAAGAAACTCTTT.

This clone is categorized as medium-sized. The sample carries other DNA sequences with the same CDR3. The chain joins TRGV9 to TRGJP. Unmatched junction bases numbered 3, after V lost 0 bases and J lost 7 bases. CDR1 and CDR2 from the germline V gene are GITISATS and ISYDGTV (reference sequence). This CDR3 is 16 amino acids long. The CDR3 bases are TGTGCCTTGTGGGAGGTGCTCGAGTTGGGCAAAAAAATCAAGGTATTT. Protein sequence: CALWEVLELGKKIKVF.

This clone was observed at least ten times. A read error likely explains why the TCRdb protein, taken from a much larger clone, differs from this DNA's translation at residue 2; the protein shown is translated from the DNA. This chain links TRGV4 with TRGJ1 or TRGJ2. No J gene was available from TCRdb, and it was assigned here by a germline match of the DNA. The CDR3 consists of 11 residues. CDR1 EGSTGY and CDR2 YDSYTSSV come from the germline V gene. The CDR3: CTTWDGYKKLF. Here the CDR3 DNA reads TGTACCACCTGGGATGGGTATAAGAAACTCTTT.

This clone was picked up many times. This likely stems from a read error, as it lies one base from a far larger clone. Other DNA sequences in this specimen translate into the identical CDR3. The J segment was not called; the V segment is TRGV5. The CDR3 totals 11 residues. Germline loops: CDR1 VINAFY, CDR2 YDVSNSKD. CDR3 DNA: TGTGCCACCTGGGACGGCCCAGAAAAACTCTTT. It yields the protein CATWDGPEKLF.

This clone was seen repeatedly, ten times or more. At residue 7, the translated DNA and the protein in TCRdb do not agree; the protein given here is derived from the DNA. J is TRGJ1 or TRGJ2 and V is TRGV3. The junction had 4 bases not matched to a gene; V was cut back by 3 bases and J by 2 bases. Looked up from germline, CDR1 is VTNTFY and CDR2 is YDVSTARD (reference sequence). The CDR3 is 13 residues long. CDR3 coding DNA: TGTGCCACCTGGGACTCGGATTATTATAAGAAACTCTTT. Amino acid sequence: CATWDSDYYKKLF.

The table lists this clone with many counts. V gene TRGV2 combines with J gene TRGJ1 or TRGJ2. Germline V CDR1 and CDR2: EGSNGY, YDSYNSKV. J gave up 1 base and V 3 bases, and 9 bases lay outside the gene matches. CDR3 size: 15 residues. The CDR3 sequence: CATWDRLLNYYKKLF. In DNA, the CDR3 is TGTGCCACCTGGGACAGACTCTTAAATTATTATAAGAAACTCTTT.

Regarding this clone: The TCRdb protein, from a much larger clone, departs from this DNA's translation at residue 3, likely by read error; the protein shown derives from the DNA. This chain connects TRGV9 to TRGJP. TCRdb carries no J gene annotation; the J gene was assigned here by matching the DNA with germline. CDR3 length equals 17 residues. In germline, CDR1 is GITISATS, CDR2 ISYDGTV (reference sequence). The CDR3 DNA is TGTGCCTCGTGGGAGCTCCCCCGGGAGTTGGGCAAAAAAATCAAGGTATTT. Amino acids: CASWELPRELGKKIKVF.

This clone came up many times. This may be a read error: a much more frequent sequence differs by one nucleotide. The J gene is TRGJ1 or TRGJ2, the V gene TRGV4. Germline V gene data show CDR1 as EGSTGY and CDR2 as YDSYTSSV. The CDR3 has 13 residues. Losses at the gene ends were 0 bases for V and 3 bases for J; bases not matched to a gene: 2. The CDR3 nucleotides read TGTGCCACCTGGGATGGGATTTATTATAAGAAACTCTTT. It is translated as CATWDGIYYKKLF.

About this clone: A far more abundant clone sits one base away, making this likely a read error. Distinct nucleotide sequences in the sample also encode this CDR3. The J gene is TRGJP2, the V gene TRGV2. Here the J gene was assigned by germline matching of the DNA, as TCRdb has none. V was pared by 3 bases and J by 6 bases, with 7 bases of the junction left unmatched. The CDR3 has 14 amino acids. Germline-derived CDR1 and CDR2 are EGSNGY and YDSYNSKV. CDR3 coding DNA: TGTGCCACCTGGGACTGGTACGGTGATTGGATCAAGACGTTT. Amino acid sequence: CATWDWYGDWIKTF.

Turning to this clone: In the same sample, other DNA sequences code for this CDR3. V usage is TRGV9 and J usage is TRGJ1 or TRGJ2. TCRdb lists no J gene, so it was determined here by aligning the DNA to germline. Unmatched junction bases numbered 15, after V lost 0 bases and J lost 10 bases. This CDR3 region has 15 residues. Per the germline V gene, CDR1 is GITISATS and CDR2 is ISYDGTV (reference sequence). This chain's CDR3 is CALWEVGPLRRKKLF. The CDR3 DNA follows: TGTGCCTTGTGGGAGGTGGGACCGCTACGCAGAAAGAAACTCTTT.

There are a few counts of this clone. A far larger clone is a single base away, which makes a read error likely. In the same sample, other DNA sequences code for this CDR3. The gene calls are TRGV4 and TRGJ1 or TRGJ2. TCRdb does not report a J gene; here it was assigned by matching the DNA to germline references. This CDR3 is 14 amino acids long. Germline values: CDR1 EGSTGY, CDR2 YDSYTSSV. Unmatched junction bases numbered 16, after V lost 2 bases and J lost 12 bases. The CDR3, as DNA: TGTGCCACCTGGGATGTAGAAGTCGGAAGGCGGAAACTCTTT. This sequence encodes CATWDVEVGRRKLF.

This clone was picked up a small number of times. TCRdb records a much larger clone's protein for this DNA, with a difference at residue 4 that likely arises from a read error; the protein given is the translation of the DNA. In the same sample, other DNA sequences code for this CDR3. The rearrangement joins TRGV2 to TRGJ1 or TRGJ2. In the absence of a J gene in TCRdb, the DNA was matched to germline to assign it here. Germline V gene data show CDR1 as EGSNGY and CDR2 as YDSYNSKV. The CDR3 is 14 residues long. CDR3 bases: TGTGCCACCAGGGACGACGCGACTTATTATAAGAAACTCTTT. This translates into CATRDDATYYKKLF.

Many counts were recorded for this clone. This rearrangement joins TRGV9 to TRGJ1 or TRGJ2. Trimming removed 2 bases from V and 3 bases from J; junction bases left unmatched: 7. Germline V gene data show CDR1 as GITISATS and CDR2 as ISYDGTV (reference sequence). The CDR3 contains 14 residues. The CDR3 reads CALWEALCYYKKLF. The CDR3 DNA reads as TGTGCCTTGTGGGAGGCCCTATGTTATTATAAGAAACTCTTT.

There are many counts of this clone. TCRdb shows a much larger clone's protein in place of this DNA's translation, and the two differ at residue 8, likely through a read error; the protein shown is translated from the DNA. CDR3 sequence: CATWDLEDYYKKLF. CDR3 bases: TGTGCCACCTGGGACCTCGAGGATTATTATAAGAAACTCTTT. This chain uses TRGV2 with TRGJ1 or TRGJ2. In the absence of a J gene in TCRdb, the DNA was matched to germline to assign it here. The CDR3 is 14 residues long. Germline CDR1 reads EGSNGY; CDR2 reads YDSYNSKV. Trimming removed 3 bases from V and 2 bases from J; junction bases left unmatched: 7.

This clone occurred many times. The TCRdb protein comes from a much larger clone and disagrees with this DNA's translation at residue 3, likely due to a read error; the protein given here is derived from the DNA. The chain carries TRGV5 and TRGJ1 or TRGJ2. Germline CDR1 reads VINAFY; CDR2 reads YDVSNSKD. The CDR3 consists of 12 residues. The CDR3, as DNA: TGTGCCGCCTGGGACATCGTCTATAAGAAACTCTTT. Residues: CAAWDIVYKKLF.

A few counts support this clone. This likely reflects a read error, since a far larger clone is one base away. Additional DNA sequences in this sample encode the identical CDR3. V gene TRGV9 combines with J gene TRGJ1 or TRGJ2. The J gene, not given by TCRdb, was assigned here from a germline match of the nucleotide sequence. Germline CDR1 is GITISATS and CDR2 is ISYDGTV (reference sequence). The CDR3 has 14 amino acids. The CDR3 loop is CALWEVHNYYKKLF. In DNA form, the CDR3 reads TGTGCCTTATGGGAGGTGCATAACTATTATAAGAAACTCTTT.

This clone has only a few counts. TCRdb's protein for this DNA is that of a much larger clone and differs from the translation at residue 4, likely a read error; the protein shown is the DNA translation. The rearrangement joins TRGV9 to TRGJ1 or TRGJ2. There are 14 residues in the CDR3. Germline CDR1 reads GITISATS; CDR2 reads ISYDGTV (reference sequence). Trimming at V came to 9 bases and at J to 0 bases, leaving 11 bases not matched to a gene. This chain's CDR3 is CALRRRSNYYKKLF. The CDR3 DNA is TGTGCCTTGCGGCGGCGTTCGAATTATTATAAGAAACTCTTT.